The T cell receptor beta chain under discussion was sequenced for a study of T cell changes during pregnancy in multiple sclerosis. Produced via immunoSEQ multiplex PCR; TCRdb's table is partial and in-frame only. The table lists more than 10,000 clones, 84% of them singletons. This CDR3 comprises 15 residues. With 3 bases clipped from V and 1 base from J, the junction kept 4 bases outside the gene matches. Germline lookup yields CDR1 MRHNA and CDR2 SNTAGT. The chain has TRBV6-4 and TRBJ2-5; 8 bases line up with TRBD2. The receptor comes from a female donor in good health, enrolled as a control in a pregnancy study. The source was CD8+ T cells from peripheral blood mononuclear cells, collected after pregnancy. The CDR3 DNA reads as TGTGCCAGCAGTGAAGGAAGCGGGGGCCAAGAGACCCAGTACTTC. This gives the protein CASSEGSGGQETQYF.